This T cell receptor beta chain was documented in a study of spatial heterogeneity in lung cancer. The wider study: The 70 or so donors had untreated early-stage non-small cell lung cancer.

With regard to this clonotype: Its antigen remains unidentified.

Germline-derived CDR1 and CDR2 are SNHLY and FYNNEI. The CDR3 covers 15 residues. Deletions cut 4 bases from V and 1 base from J, with 11 bases between. Study observations and caveats: At tumor resection, ubiquitous expanded TCRs were detected in blood more often than later.

Documented time point: blood at routine non-recurrence follow-up after resection. Whole RNA obtained from tumor, nontumor lung or frozen PBMC underwent sequencing without sorting. TCRdb reanalysed the 5' RACE reads using MiXCR and keeps one entry per CDR3 protein. Here the sample spans 51,000 or so distinct CDR3 sequences, under 8% being singletons. Specimen: PBMCs, collected at follow-up. V and J are TRBV2 and TRBJ2-4, with a possible D match to TRBD2 (6 bases). The TCR originated in a female donor with early-stage non-small cell lung cancer. The CDR3: CASSGGTFAKNIQYF. DNA of the CDR3: TGTGCCAGCAGTGGCGGGACTTTTGCCAAAAACATTCAGTACTTC.